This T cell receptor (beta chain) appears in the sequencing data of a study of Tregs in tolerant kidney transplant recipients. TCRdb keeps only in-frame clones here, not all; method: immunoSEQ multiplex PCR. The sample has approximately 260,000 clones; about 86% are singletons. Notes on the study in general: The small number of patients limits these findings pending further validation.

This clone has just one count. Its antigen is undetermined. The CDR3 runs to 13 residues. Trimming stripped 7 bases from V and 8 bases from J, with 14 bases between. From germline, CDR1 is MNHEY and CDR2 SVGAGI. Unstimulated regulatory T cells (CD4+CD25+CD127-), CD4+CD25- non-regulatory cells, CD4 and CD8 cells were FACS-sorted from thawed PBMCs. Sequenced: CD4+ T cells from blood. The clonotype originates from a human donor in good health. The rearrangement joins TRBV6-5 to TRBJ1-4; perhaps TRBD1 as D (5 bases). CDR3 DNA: TGTGCCAGCAACCCCGGGGGTTGGGAAAAACTGTTTTTT. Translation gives CASNPGGWEKLFF.